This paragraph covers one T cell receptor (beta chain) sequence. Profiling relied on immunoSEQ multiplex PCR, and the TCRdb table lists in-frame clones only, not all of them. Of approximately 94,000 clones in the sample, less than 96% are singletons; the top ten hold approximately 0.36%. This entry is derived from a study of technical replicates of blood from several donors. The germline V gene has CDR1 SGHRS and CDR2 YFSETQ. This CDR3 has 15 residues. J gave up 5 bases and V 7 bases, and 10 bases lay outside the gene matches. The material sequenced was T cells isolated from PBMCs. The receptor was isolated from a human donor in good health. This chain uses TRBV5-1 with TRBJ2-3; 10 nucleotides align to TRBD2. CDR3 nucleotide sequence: TGCGCCAGCGGTGTGCTAGCGGGAGAGGGAGATACGCAGTATTTT. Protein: CASGVLAGEGDTQYF.